The TCR beta chain described here comes from a study of CD8 T cells in Susac syndrome. Overall study findings and caveats: An acknowledgment was made by the study that its TCR sequencing and HLA analysis involved relatively few individuals.

As to this clonotype: Its antigen is undetermined.

Random hexamers were used to reverse transcribe the RNA input (about 0.5 to 1 ug). With immunoSEQ multiplex PCR, TCR beta CDR3 was amplified across 54 Vbeta and 13 Jbeta. TCRdb fed the immunoSEQ multiplex PCR reads into MiXCR, producing one record per CDR3 protein. The sample lists around 280,000 distinct CDR3 sequences, 80% to 90% occurring once. Included as multiple sclerosis controls were treatment-naive patients who had stable or active relapsing-remitting disease. Sequenced sample: CD8+ T cells from PBMCs. This clonotype was sampled from a human donor with multiple sclerosis.

The CDR3 DNA sequence: TGTGCCAGCAGCCCCCGGGACAGGGTCCTCTTCTCTGGGGCCAACGTCCTGACTTTC. Translation gives CASSPRDRVLFSGANVLTF. This chain joins TRBV11-2 and TRBJ2-6; 9 nucleotides agree with TRBD1. There are 19 residues in the CDR3. Germline V gene lookup returns CDR1 SGHAT and CDR2 FQNNGV. The V gene end was trimmed by 5 bases and the J gene end by 0 bases; junction bases not matched to a gene: 11.